Shown below are 31 T cell receptor beta chains from a single sample sequenced in a study of blood T cell repertoires in COVID-19. The table came from immunoSEQ multiplex PCR; TCRdb's copy has only in-frame clones and leaves some out. The sample has roughly 110,000 clones, 85% seen once; the top ten hold more than 5%. Sequenced material: peripheral blood. These TCRs come from a woman aged 60-75 years with COVID-19, enrolled during active disease.

This rearrangement joins TRBV27 to TRBJ1-4, with 9 nucleotides matching TRBD1. The V gene end was trimmed by 5 bases and the J gene end by 0 bases; junction bases not matched to a gene: 10. Per the germline V gene, CDR1 is MNHEY and CDR2 is SMNVEV (reference sequence). CDR3 length: 18 amino acids. In nucleotides, the CDR3 is TGTGCCAGCAGTCCCCTTTCCGGGACAGGGTCAACTAATGAAAAACTGTTTTTT. Its translation: CASSPLSGTGSTNEKLFF.

The V gene is TRBV7-8, the J gene TRBJ1-2, with 8 bases identical to TRBD1. Germline V gene data show CDR1 as SGHVS and CDR2 as FQNEAQ. This CDR3 region has 13 residues. V gave up 1 base and J gave up 6 bases; unmatched junction bases: 1. Here the CDR3 DNA reads TGTGCCAGCAGCTTAGGACAGGGGAATGGCTACACCTTC. Translating it yields CASSLGQGNGYTF.

This chain uses TRBV7-9 with TRBJ1-4; 7 bases fit TRBD1. J gave up 4 bases and V 6 bases, and 5 bases lay outside the gene matches. The CDR3 totals 14 residues. Looked up from germline, CDR1 is SEHNR and CDR2 is FQNEAQ (reference sequence). This chain's CDR3 is CASSQTGLNEKLFF. The CDR3 DNA follows: TGTGCCAGCAGTCAGACAGGGCTTAATGAAAAACTGTTTTTT. Looking up the rest from reference TRBV7-9 and TRBJ1-4 gives the full variable domain: DTGVSQNPRHKITKRGQNVTFRCDPISEHNRLYWYRQTLGQGPEFLTYFQNEAQLEKSRLLSDRFSAERPKGSFSTLEIQRTEQGDSAMYLCASSQTGLNEKLFFGSGTQLSVL.

This clone occurred a few times. This sequence joins TRBV3-1 (or the pseudogene TRBV3-2) and TRBJ2-1; D may be TRBD2 (6 bases). Germline-derived CDR1 and CDR2 are LGHDT and YNNKEL (reference sequence). The V end lost 4 bases, the J end lost 5 bases, and 9 bases lay between the germline ends. The CDR3 sequence is 13 residues long. CDR3 DNA: TGTGCCAGCAGCCGCGGACTAAACAATGAGCAGTTCTTC. As protein: CASSRGLNNEQFF.

The CDR3 is CASSLGSGDGLFF. DNA for the CDR3: TGTGCCAGCAGCTTAGGGTCAGGGGACGGGCTGTTTTTT. The chain recombines TRBV11-2 with TRBJ2-2; tentatively, D is TRBD1 (6 bases). Per the germline V gene, CDR1 is SGHAT and CDR2 is FQNNGV. The length of the CDR3 is 13 residues. Trimming took 1 base from V and 13 from J, leaving 13 bases between them.

This chain links TRBV10-3 with TRBJ1-1, with D maybe TRBD1 (6 bases). The CDR3 runs to 15 residues. The V gene lost 1 base and the J gene lost 6 bases, with 15 bases spanning the gap. Germline V lookup: CDR1 ENHRY, CDR2 SYGVKD. The CDR3 region is CAISEFEQGGSEAFF. In DNA form, the CDR3 reads TGTGCCATCAGTGAGTTCGAACAGGGAGGGTCTGAAGCTTTCTTT.

This rearrangement joins TRBV15 to TRBJ1-3; D unclear. Germline-derived CDR1 and CDR2 are LNHNV and YYDKDF (reference sequence). The CDR3 extends over 15 amino acids. V gave up 1 base and J gave up 6 bases, with 13 bases separating them. The CDR3 DNA reads TGTGCCACCAGCAGAGTAGATGGACTGAAAAACACCATATATTTT. Translating it yields CATSRVDGLKNTIYF.

The V and J genes are TRBV4-1 and TRBJ2-3; no firm D call. The CDR3 runs 14 residues. CDR1 MGHRA and CDR2 YSYEKL come from the germline V gene. V was trimmed by 4 bases and J by 2 bases, leaving 10 bases between them. Written as DNA, the CDR3 is TGCGCCAGCAGCCCTCCTACCGCCACAGATACGCAGTATTTT. It encodes CASSPPTATDTQYF.

The CDR3 sequence is CASSDGFEQYF. Here the CDR3 DNA reads TGTGCCAGCAGTGACGGGTTCGAGCAGTACTTC. J is TRBJ2-7 and V is TRBV2; D remains unclear. Trimming cost V 3 bases and J 6 bases, with 6 bases left between them. CDR1 is SNHLY and CDR2 is FYNNEI in the germline V gene. The CDR3 totals 11 residues.

This clone is a singleton in its sample. This chain links TRBV28 with TRBJ1-1; 7 bases line up with TRBD1. Germline V gives CDR1 MDHEN, CDR2 SYDVKM. The CDR3 sequence is 13 residues long. V shed 8 bases and J 6 bases; nucleotides not matched to a gene: 9. Written as DNA, the CDR3 is TGTGCCAGCTATGACTACAGGGGCTCTGAAGCTTTCTTT. Its protein is CASYDYRGSEAFF. Full variable domain (missing parts from reference TRBV28 and TRBJ1-1): DVKVTQSSRYLVKRTGEKVFLECVQDMDHENMFWYRQDPGLGLRLIYFSYDVKMKEKGDIPEGYSVSREKKERFSLILESASTNQTSMYLCASYDYRGSEAFFGQGTRLTVV.

V gene TRBV6-5 combines with J gene TRBJ1-6, with unresolved D. The germline V gene encodes CDR1 MNHEY and CDR2 SVGAGI. V lost 0 bases, J lost 3 bases, and 6 bases lay in between. The CDR3 spans 15 residues. CDR3 in amino acids: CASSYSRSYNSPLHF. The DNA for the CDR3 is TGTGCCAGCAGTTACTCGCGAAGCTATAATTCACCCCTCCACTTT.

CDR3 residues: CASTGTGGRFTEAFF. CDR3 DNA: TGCGCCAGCACCGGGACAGGGGGGAGGTTCACTGAAGCTTTCTTT. This chain uses TRBV5-1 with TRBJ1-1, with 11 bases lining up with TRBD1. The ends lost 6 bases at V and 4 bases at J; junction bases unmatched: 8. The CDR3 extends over 15 amino acids. Germline lookup yields CDR1 SGHRS and CDR2 YFSETQ. Complete variable domain (other parts from reference TRBV5-1 and TRBJ1-1): KAGVTQTPRYLIKTRGQQVTLSCSPISGHRSVSWYQQTPGQGLQFLFEYFSETQRNKGNFPGRFSGRQFSNSRSEMNVSTLELGDSALYLCASTGTGGRFTEAFFGQGTRLTVV.

This chain links TRBV19 with TRBJ1-1, with 9 nucleotides matching TRBD1. J lost 2 bases, V lost 2 bases, and 0 bases had no gene match. CDR3 size: 14 residues. Germline lookup yields CDR1 LNHDA and CDR2 SQIVND (reference sequence). The CDR3 here is CASSITGGNTEAFF. The CDR3 DNA sequence: TGTGCCAGTAGTATAACAGGGGGCAACACTGAAGCTTTCTTT.

In the case of this clone: Other nucleotide sequences in the sample specify the same CDR3. The V call is TRBV5-1, the J call TRBJ2-1, with TRBD2 as a possible D gene (6 bases). Trimming pared 2 bases from V and 2 bases from J, leaving 11 bases between. Germline V gives CDR1 SGHRS, CDR2 YFSETQ. The CDR3 covers 15 residues. The CDR3 here is CASSFGGVAYNEQFF. CDR3 sequence (DNA): TGCGCCAGCAGCTTTGGCGGGGTCGCCTACAATGAGCAGTTCTTC.

The chain recombines TRBV7-2 with TRBJ1-2; the match to TRBD1 covers 8 bases. V lost 4 bases and J lost 7; bases outside the gene matches: 8. The CDR3 extends over 14 amino acids. Germline V gene data show CDR1 as SGHTA and CDR2 as FQGNSA. The CDR3 DNA reads TGTGCCAGCAGCTCCAATACAGGGGGAATTGGCTACACCTTC. Translating gives CASSSNTGGIGYTF.

The V and J genes are TRBV6-5 and TRBJ2-2; 9 nucleotides line up with TRBD1. Per the germline V gene, CDR1 is MNHEY and CDR2 is SVGAGI. The CDR3 spans 15 residues. The J segment lost 3 bases and the V segment lost 6 bases, leaving 5 bases of the junction unmatched. The CDR3 here is CASRDRGLYTGELFF. DNA of the CDR3: TGTGCCAGCAGGGACAGGGGTCTTTACACCGGGGAGCTGTTTTTT.

The V call is TRBV9, the J call TRBJ2-5; TRBD1 matches at 7 bases. Unmatched junction bases numbered 18, after V lost 3 bases and J lost 4 bases. Germline assignment: CDR1 SGDLS and CDR2 YYNGEE. The CDR3 has 18 amino acids. This CDR3 reads CASSAHRAGSRGRETQYF. As DNA, the CDR3 is TGTGCCAGCAGCGCCCACAGAGCAGGGAGTAGGGGGCGAGAGACCCAGTACTTC. Together with reference TRBV9 and TRBJ2-5, the CDR3 gives the full variable domain: DSGVTQTPKHLITATGQRVTLRCSPRSGDLSVYWYQQSLDQGLQFLIQYYNGEERAKGNILERFSAQQFPDLHSELNLSSLELGDSALYFCASSAHRAGSRGRETQYFGPGTRLLVL.

The CDR3 region is CASGRTGMETEAFF. The CDR3 coding sequence is TGCGCCAGCGGACGGACAGGGATGGAGACTGAAGCTTTCTTT. This chain links TRBV5-1 with TRBJ1-1; TRBD1 agrees at 8 bases. Per germline, CDR1 SGHRS and CDR2 YFSETQ. The junction had 10 bases not matched to a gene; V was cut back by 7 bases and J by 5 bases. The CDR3 is made up of 14 amino acids.

V is TRBV3-1 (or the pseudogene TRBV3-2) and J is TRBJ2-7, with D maybe TRBD2 (7 bases). This CDR3 contains 15 residues. V was pared by 0 bases and J by 2 bases, with 11 bases between. The germline V gene encodes CDR1 LGHDT and CDR2 YNNKEL (reference sequence). As DNA, the CDR3 is TGTGCCAGCAGCCAAGAACGGGGGGCCACCTACGAGCAGTACTTC. It encodes CASSQERGATYEQYF.

This sequence joins TRBV4-2 and TRBJ1-2, with 7 bases aligning to TRBD1. The CDR3 covers 17 residues. V lost 2 bases and J lost 7; bases outside the gene matches: 16. The germline gives CDR1 LGHNA, CDR2 YNFKEQ. The CDR3 DNA reads as TGTGCCAGCAGCCAAAAAGGCGCAGGAGGGGGCGCCCGTGGCTACACCTTC. Protein product: CASSQKGAGGGARGYTF.

This rearrangement joins TRBV5-8 to TRBJ2-5; 7 bases align to TRBD1. Germline assignment: CDR1 SGHTS and CDR2 YDEGEE. This CDR3 has 15 residues. V dropped 3 bases and J dropped 3; count of bases not matched to a gene: 8. This CDR3 is CASSSLQGEKETQYF. In DNA form, the CDR3 reads TGTGCCAGCAGCTCCCTTCAGGGGGAGAAAGAGACCCAGTACTTC. The variable domain in full, completed from reference TRBV5-8 and TRBJ2-5, reads EAGVTQSPTHLIKTRGQQATLRCSPISGHTSVYWYQQALGLGLQFLLWYDEGEERNRGNFPPRFSGRQFPNYSSELNVNALELEDSALYLCASSSLQGEKETQYFGPGTRLLVL.

This clone was counted only a few times. CDR3 nucleotides: TGTGCCAGCAGCCTAAGGACAGGGGATGAAAAACTGTTTTTT. It specifies CASSLRTGDEKLFF. V and J are TRBV3-1 (or the pseudogene TRBV3-2) and TRBJ1-4, with 9 bases matching TRBD1. The CDR3 has 14 residues. Germline V gene lookup returns CDR1 LGHDT and CDR2 YNNKEL (reference sequence). Trimming removed 4 bases from V and 6 bases from J; junction bases left unmatched: 3.

This chain uses TRBV5-1 with TRBJ1-3, with 9 nucleotides matching TRBD1. Germline V gene data show CDR1 as SGHRS and CDR2 as YFSETQ. Losses at the gene ends were 4 bases for V and 0 bases for J; bases not matched to a gene: 5. CDR3 length: 16 residues. The CDR3 DNA is TGCGCCAGCAGCCTAGGACAGGGGAACTCTGGAAACACCATATATTTT. This gives the protein CASSLGQGNSGNTIYF.

The chain uses TRBV12-5 and TRBJ1-2, with TRBD1 as a possible D gene (6 bases). V lost 5 bases and J lost 3, with 13 bases in between. The germline CDR1 and CDR2 sequences are LGHNT and FRNRAP. The CDR3 has 14 residues. This CDR3 reads CASGGQGGDYGYTF. Written as DNA, the CDR3 is TGTGCTAGTGGTGGGCAAGGGGGGGACTATGGCTACACCTTC.

The chain joins TRBV15 to TRBJ2-1; maybe TRBD2 (7 bases). This CDR3 has 18 amino acids. V dropped 0 bases and J dropped 6 bases, with 21 bases sitting between them. Germline loops: CDR1 LNHNV, CDR2 YYDKDF (reference sequence). The CDR3 DNA is TGTGCCACCAGCAGAGAACCGACCGGGGGGCTGTACGGCAATGAGCAGTTCTTC. Protein: CATSREPTGGLYGNEQFF.

The CDR3 DNA reads TGTGCCAGCAGCGATAGACGGGGAAGCTACGAGCAGTACTTC. It specifies CASSDRRGSYEQYF. The J gene is TRBJ2-7, the V gene TRBV7-9; tentatively, D is TRBD2 (5 bases). Germline V lookup: CDR1 SEHNR, CDR2 FQNEAQ (reference sequence). CDR3 length: 14 amino acids. Between the trimmed V and J ends, which lost 5 bases and 3 bases, there was a span of 14 bases.

V gene TRBV2 combines with J gene TRBJ1-1; 7 nucleotides line up with TRBD1. V dropped 0 bases and J dropped 7; count of bases not matched to a gene: 5. The CDR3 has 14 residues. Germline V gene data show CDR1 as SNHLY and CDR2 as FYNNEI. In DNA, the CDR3 is TGTGCCAGCAGTGAAGCCCCGCGGGACAGTGAAGCTTTCTTT. Residues: CASSEAPRDSEAFF.

The J gene is TRBJ2-7, the V gene TRBV9; TRBD1 might be the D (6 bases). The germline V gene encodes CDR1 SGDLS and CDR2 YYNGEE. This CDR3 spans 15 amino acids. The V end lost 3 bases, the J end lost 0 bases, and 13 bases lay between the germline ends. As DNA, the CDR3 is TGTGCCAGCAGCGAGGGGGTCACCTCCTCCTACGAGCAGTACTTC. Its protein product is CASSEGVTSSYEQYF.

The chain employs TRBV19 and TRBJ1-5; 8 positions agree with TRBD1. CDR1 and CDR2 from the germline V gene are LNHDA and SQIVND (reference sequence). Germline trimming cut 5 bases from V and 0 bases from J; bases unmatched to any gene: 3. The CDR3 length is 15 residues. CDR3 protein: CASSLQGDSNQPQHF. In DNA form, the CDR3 reads TGTGCCAGTAGTCTACAGGGGGATAGCAATCAGCCCCAGCATTTT.

The V call is TRBV24-1, the J call TRBJ1-1; 7 bases line up with TRBD1. V shed 3 bases and J 8 bases; nucleotides not matched to a gene: 2. Germline CDR1 is KGHDR and CDR2 is SFDVKD. The CDR3 is made up of 12 amino acids. The CDR3 DNA is TGTGCCACCAGTGATCGCAGGGGGGAAGCTTTCTTT. This gives the protein CATSDRRGEAFF.

J is TRBJ2-3 and V is TRBV10-1; D is unclear. The CDR3 is 12 amino acids. V gave up 3 bases and J gave up 4 bases, with 5 bases separating them. Per germline, CDR1 WNHNN and CDR2 SYGVQD (reference sequence). The CDR3 loop is CASSDYSDTQYF. Here the CDR3 DNA reads TGCGCCAGCAGTGACTATTCAGATACGCAGTATTTT.